This entry lists 26 T cell receptor beta chains sequenced from one sample in a study of OX40 agonist ivuxolimab in advanced cancers. The method was immunoSEQ multiplex PCR; TCRdb's version includes in-frame clones alone and lacks a portion of them. Counted here are tens of thousands of clones, about 90% occurring once; the ten biggest clones make up approximately 0.45%. This specimen was CD4+ or CD8+ T cells sorted from blood, taken in a trial of the OX40 agonist ivuxolimab. The receptor set was obtained from an adult with an advanced solid tumor such as melanoma, head and neck, liver or kidney cancer.

The rearrangement joins TRBV16 to TRBJ2-3; D is perhaps TRBD2 (5 bases). V shed 4 bases and J shed 4 bases, with 15 bases lying between them. Looked up from germline, CDR1 is KGHSY and CDR2 is FQNENV. This CDR3 is built from 15 residues. CDR3 loop: CASSRASIAADTQYF. CDR3 bases: TGTGCCAGCAGCCGGGCTAGCATTGCCGCAGATACGCAGTATTTT. The full variable domain, its missing parts supplied by reference TRBV16 and TRBJ2-3, is GEEVAQTPKHLVRGEGQKAKLYCAPIKGHSYVFWYQQVLKNEFKFLISFQNENVFDETGMPKERFSAKCLPNSPCSLEIQATKLEDSAVYFCASSRASIAADTQYFGPGTRLTVL.

The V and J genes are TRBV30 and TRBJ2-1, with 8 nucleotides matching TRBD2. Looked up from germline, CDR1 is GTSNPN and CDR2 is SVGIG (reference sequence). This CDR3 region has 20 residues. V trimming: 4 bases; J trimming: 5 bases; junction bases outside the gene matches: 25. Here the CDR3 reads CAWIKSSGTYIGIKHNEQFF. Written as DNA, the CDR3 is TGTGCCTGGATTAAAAGTAGCGGGACCTATATTGGTATTAAGCACAATGAGCAGTTCTTC.

This chain links TRBV19 with TRBJ2-7, with TRBD2 matching over 12 bases. With 4 bases clipped from V and 0 bases from J, the junction kept 4 bases outside the gene matches. Germline V gives CDR1 LNHDA, CDR2 SQIVND (reference sequence). This CDR3 is 16 amino acids long. The chain's CDR3 is CASSSSTSGGSYEQYF. The CDR3 bases are TGTGCCAGTAGTAGTTCGACTAGCGGGGGCTCCTACGAGCAGTACTTC. Complete variable domain (other parts from reference TRBV19 and TRBJ2-7): DGGITQSPKYLFRKEGQNVTLSCEQNLNHDAMYWYRQDPGQGLRLIYYSQIVNDFQKGDIAEGYSVSREKKESFPLTVTSAQKNPTAFYLCASSSSTSGGSYEQYFGPGTRLTVT.

The chain carries TRBV6-1 and TRBJ1-2; maybe TRBD1 (6 bases). The CDR3 spans 14 residues. Per germline, CDR1 MNHNS and CDR2 SASEGT. Trimming cost V 7 bases and J 0 bases, with 12 bases left between them. This CDR3 is CASKDRYANYGYTF. Written as DNA, the CDR3 is TGTGCCAGCAAGGACAGATATGCTAACTATGGCTACACCTTC.

The chain couples TRBV5-5 to TRBJ1-4, with 7 bases matching TRBD1. The CDR3 covers 14 residues. Germline V CDR1 and CDR2: SGHKS, YYEKEE (reference sequence). With V trimmed by 4 bases and J by 7 bases, 7 bases remained unmatched. CDR3 coding DNA: TGTGCCAGCAGCAAGGGACAGCTTGGTGAAAAACTGTTTTTT. It specifies CASSKGQLGEKLFF.

The table lists this clone with a count of one. Other nucleotide sequences from this sample produce the same CDR3. The V gene is TRBV30, the J gene TRBJ1-5; no firm D call. The CDR3 is 13 amino acids. The V end lost 0 bases, the J end lost 6 bases, and 9 bases lay between the germline ends. Germline CDR1 GTSNPN, CDR2 SVGIG (reference sequence). The CDR3 sequence: CAWSVRGGQPQHF. The CDR3 DNA reads as TGTGCCTGGAGTGTAAGAGGAGGTCAGCCCCAGCATTTT.

V is TRBV11-2 and J is TRBJ1-2, with no clear D. Germline V gene data show CDR1 as SGHAT and CDR2 as FQNNGV. Deletions cut 5 bases from V and 8 bases from J, with 15 bases between. The CDR3 sequence is 13 residues long. The CDR3 bases are TGTGCCAGCAGCCCCCGGACGGCGGAAGGCTACACCTTC. It yields the protein CASSPRTAEGYTF.

This clone appeared many times. The rearrangement uses TRBV19 and TRBJ1-4; 7 bases map to TRBD1. This CDR3 region has 14 residues. CDR1 and CDR2 (germline): LNHDA, SQIVND (reference sequence). After removal of 8 bases from V and 8 bases from J, the junction contained 11 bases not matched to a gene. CDR3 loop: CASGGVGGVEKLFF. As DNA, the CDR3 is TGTGCCAGTGGCGGGGTAGGGGGCGTGGAAAAACTGTTTTTT.

The chain joins TRBV7-2 to TRBJ1-1; 9 positions agree with TRBD1. The CDR3 is 15 amino acids. The ends lost 3 bases at V and 4 bases at J; junction bases unmatched: 6. Germline assignment: CDR1 SGHTA and CDR2 FQGNSA. The CDR3 nucleotides read TGTGCCAGCAGCTTCGTGACGACAGGGGGCACTGAAGCTTTCTTT. It codes for CASSFVTTGGTEAFF.

The chain has TRBV11-2 and TRBJ2-5, with a possible D match to TRBD2 (6 bases). This CDR3 comprises 14 residues. V was pared by 1 base and J by 4 bases, with 10 bases between. Germline V CDR1 and CDR2: SGHAT, FQNNGV. The CDR3 nucleotides are TGTGCCAGCAGCTTAGTAGAGGGAGGAGAGACCCAGTACTTC. As protein: CASSLVEGGETQYF.

This sequence joins TRBV6-6 and TRBJ2-4, with D perhaps TRBD1 or TRBD2 (7 bases each). CDR1 and CDR2 from the germline V gene are MNHNY and SVGAGI (reference sequence). With 4 bases removed from V and 5 bases from J, the gap between germline ends came to 18 bases. The length of the CDR3 is 16 residues. The CDR3 DNA follows: TGTGCCAGCAGTTTCCAGGGGGGGCCATTTGAAAACATTCAGTACTTC. Translated: CASSFQGGPFENIQYF.

The chain is built from TRBV2 and TRBJ2-7; D is unclear. The CDR3 is 12 amino acids. The V and J ends lost 3 bases and 3 bases respectively, with 6 bases between them. CDR1 SNHLY and CDR2 FYNNEI come from the germline V gene. The CDR3 spells CASSESGYEQYF. CDR3 DNA sequence: TGTGCCAGCAGTGAGTCAGGCTACGAGCAGTACTTC.

The table lists this clone with a count of one. The chain couples TRBV11-2 to TRBJ1-1; D remains unclear. This CDR3 is built from 14 residues. The germline CDR1 and CDR2 sequences are SGHAT and FQNNGV. Trimming took 5 bases from V and 4 from J, leaving 14 bases between them. In DNA, the CDR3 is TGTGCCAGCAGCCGAGCGAGCATTAGCACTGAAGCTTTCTTT. As protein: CASSRASISTEAFF.

The J gene is TRBJ2-2, the V gene TRBV7-9; D gene uncertain. Trimming stripped 1 base from V and 3 bases from J, with 6 bases between. The CDR3 contains 14 residues. CDR1 is SEHNR and CDR2 is FQNEAQ in the germline V gene (reference sequence). CDR3 DNA sequence: TGTGCCAGCAGCTTAGGAGGCCACACCGGGGAGCTGTTTTTT. This codes for CASSLGGHTGELFF.

The chain uses TRBV5-1 and TRBJ2-6; D may correspond to TRBD1 or TRBD2 (6 bases each). The germline V gene has CDR1 SGHRS and CDR2 YFSETQ. The CDR3 contains 18 residues. V lost 0 bases and J 3 bases, leaving 16 bases between the germline ends. The CDR3: CASSLDGGARYGANVLTF. The CDR3 DNA is TGCGCCAGCAGCTTGGACGGGGGCGCACGATATGGGGCCAACGTCCTGACTTTC.

V gene TRBV5-1 combines with J gene TRBJ2-6; 14 nucleotides align to TRBD2. J lost 3 bases, V lost 3 bases, and 5 bases had no gene match. This CDR3 spans 18 amino acids. Germline CDR1 SGHRS, CDR2 YFSETQ. The CDR3, as DNA: TGCGCCAGCAGCTCGGGACTAGCGGGAGCTCGTGGGGCCAACGTCCTGACTTTC. Amino acid sequence: CASSSGLAGARGANVLTF.

CDR3 sequence reads: CASRPGQLGDQPQHF. In DNA form, the CDR3 reads TGTGCCAGTAGGCCTGGACAACTTGGGGATCAGCCCCAGCATTTT. The chain employs TRBV19 and TRBJ1-5, with D maybe TRBD1 (5 bases). From germline, CDR1 is LNHDA and CDR2 SQIVND (reference sequence). The V gene lost 6 bases and the J gene lost 5 bases, with 17 bases spanning the gap. This CDR3 is 15 amino acids long.

The chain employs TRBV6-5 and TRBJ2-2; possibly TRBD1 for D (6 bases). Trimming shortened V by 2 bases and J by 0 bases, and 10 bases separated the two germline ends. This CDR3 comprises 16 residues. Germline-derived CDR1 and CDR2 are MNHEY and SVGAGI. The CDR3 sequence is CASSYLGTSNTGELFF. For the CDR3, the DNA is TGTGCCAGCAGTTACCTGGGGACATCGAACACCGGGGAGCTGTTTTTT.

This rearrangement joins TRBV6-8 to TRBJ2-7; 9 bases line up with TRBD1. Germline V gene data show CDR1 as MNHGY and CDR2 as SAAAGT. This CDR3 contains 15 residues. V gave up 5 bases and J gave up 2 bases; unmatched junction bases: 7. The CDR3 sequence is CASSPQGQGPYEQYF. CDR3 nucleotides: TGTGCCAGCAGTCCCCAGGGACAGGGACCCTACGAGCAGTACTTC.

This clone has a single count. J is TRBJ2-5 and V is TRBV11-2; D is undetermined. V gave up 10 bases and J gave up 2 bases, with 8 bases separating them. The CDR3 covers 11 residues. The germline V gene has CDR1 SGHAT and CDR2 FQNNGV. CDR3 amino acids: CATTNQETQYF. The CDR3 region has the DNA TGTGCCACCACTAATCAAGAGACCCAGTACTTC. Full variable domain (remainder filled in from reference TRBV11-2 and TRBJ2-5): EAGVAQSPRYKIIEKRQSVAFWCNPISGHATLYWYQQILGQGPKLLIQFQNNGVVDDSQLPKDRFSAERLKGVDSTLKIQPAKLEDSAVYLCATTNQETQYFGPGTRLLVL.

Only one count was recorded for this clone. This chain joins TRBV19 and TRBJ2-2, with D possibly being TRBD1 or TRBD2 (5 bases each). CDR1 LNHDA and CDR2 SQIVND come from the germline V gene (reference sequence). CDR3 length: 15 residues. V was clipped by 4 bases and J by 0 bases, with 9 bases between them. CDR3 nucleotides: TGTGCCAGTAGTAAGGGACCGTCGAACACCGGGGAGCTGTTTTTT. Its translation is CASSKGPSNTGELFF.

The chain joins TRBV11-2 to TRBJ2-6; D remains unclear. Germline V gene lookup returns CDR1 SGHAT and CDR2 FQNNGV. CDR3 length equals 13 residues. Trimming removed 6 bases at V and 2 bases at J, with 5 bases between. The CDR3 region is CASRLAGANVLTF. The CDR3 DNA sequence: TGTGCCAGCAGGTTGGCTGGGGCCAACGTCCTGACTTTC.

The V and J genes are TRBV11-2 and TRBJ2-2; D remains ambiguous. The germline V and J ends were trimmed by 7 bases and 8 bases, with 17 bases remaining between them. This CDR3 contains 14 residues. Germline V lookup: CDR1 SGHAT, CDR2 FQNNGV. The CDR3 reads CASNPGLPGGELFF. In DNA form, the CDR3 reads TGTGCCAGCAACCCCGGGCTGCCCGGGGGGGAGCTGTTTTTT.

V and J are TRBV4-3 and TRBJ2-4; D is ambiguous. Trimming removed 1 base at V and 0 bases at J, with 7 bases between. The CDR3 is 15 amino acids. Germline V gene sequence: CDR1 LGHNA, CDR2 YSLEER. CDR3 nucleotides: TGCGCCAGCAGCCAAGTTGCGGTAGCCAAAAACATTCAGTACTTC. Translated, it gives CASSQVAVAKNIQYF.

The count of this clone is one. This chain uses TRBV7-9 with TRBJ2-3; D unresolved. There are 14 residues in the CDR3. Looked up from germline, CDR1 is SEHNR and CDR2 is FQNEAQ (reference sequence). V lost 0 bases, J lost 11 bases, and 15 bases lay in between. DNA for the CDR3: TGTGCCAGCAGCTTAGCTCTAGAAGTTGTCGGGCAGTATTTT. Translated, it gives CASSLALEVVGQYF.

This clone has only a few counts. The chain combines TRBV4-1 with TRBJ2-1; 7 bases line up with TRBD2. V lost 6 bases, J lost 5 bases, and 4 bases stayed unmatched. The V gene's germline CDR1 is MGHRA and CDR2 YSYEKL. This CDR3 has 13 amino acids. The DNA of the CDR3 is TGCGCCAGCAGTCGGGACTACCACAATGAGCAGTTCTTC. Protein sequence: CASSRDYHNEQFF.